The source of this T cell receptor (beta chain) is a study of blood T cell repertoires in COVID-19. Turning to the study itself: PBMCs, B-cell-depleted T cells, or T cells provided the cDNA or gDNA that made up the material.

This clone was observed once. Germline lookup yields CDR1 MNHEY and CDR2 SVGAGI. V lost 2 bases to trimming and J lost 5 bases; unmatched junction nucleotides: 5. The CDR3 totals 14 residues. Sequencing used immunoSEQ multiplex PCR; TCRdb keeps in-frame clones, though not all of them. Of around 65,000 clones in the sample, roughly 82% were seen once. The sequence derives from a human donor in a cohort sampled during active COVID-19. The chain joins TRBV6-5 to TRBJ1-2, with TRBD1 identical over 7 bases. Sample: peripheral blood. As DNA, the CDR3 is TGTGCCAGCAGTTACGTCAGGGGGACTTATGGCTACACCTTC. Its protein product is CASSYVRGTYGYTF.